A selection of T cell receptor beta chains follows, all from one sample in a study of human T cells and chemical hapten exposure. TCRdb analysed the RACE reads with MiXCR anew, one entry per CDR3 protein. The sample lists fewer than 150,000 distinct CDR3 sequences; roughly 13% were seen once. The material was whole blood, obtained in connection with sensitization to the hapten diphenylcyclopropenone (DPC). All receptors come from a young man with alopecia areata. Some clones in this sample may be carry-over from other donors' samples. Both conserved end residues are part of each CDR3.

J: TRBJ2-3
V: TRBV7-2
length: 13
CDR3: CASSLEWRDTQYF

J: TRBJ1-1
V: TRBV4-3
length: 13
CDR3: CASSPTGTSEAFF

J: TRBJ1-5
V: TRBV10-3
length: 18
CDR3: CAISEATVLGGGNQPQHF

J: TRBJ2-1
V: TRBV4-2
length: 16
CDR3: CASSLTTASSYNEQFF

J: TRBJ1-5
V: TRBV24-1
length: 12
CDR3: CATSELNQPQHF

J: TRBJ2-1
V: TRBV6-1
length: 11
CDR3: CASSARDEQFF

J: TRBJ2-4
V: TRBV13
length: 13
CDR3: CASSHGRKNIQYF

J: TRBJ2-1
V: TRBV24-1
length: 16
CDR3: CATSDLAGAMISEQFF

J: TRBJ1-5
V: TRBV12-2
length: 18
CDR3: CASRFSRGTDQPHQPQHF

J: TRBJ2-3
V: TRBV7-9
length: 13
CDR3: CASRERDTDTQYF

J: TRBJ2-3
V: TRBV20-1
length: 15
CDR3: CSASGQGASTDTQYF

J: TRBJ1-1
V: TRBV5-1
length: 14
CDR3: CASSFSAGFYEAFF

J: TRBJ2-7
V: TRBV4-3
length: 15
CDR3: CASSQDRQADYEQYF

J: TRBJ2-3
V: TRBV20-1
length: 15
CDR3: CSARIGGGAQDTQYF

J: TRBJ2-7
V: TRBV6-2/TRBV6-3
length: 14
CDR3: CASSYPGQDYEQYF

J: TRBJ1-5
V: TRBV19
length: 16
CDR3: CASSPRQGASNQPQHF

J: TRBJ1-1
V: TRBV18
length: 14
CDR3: CASSPREASIEAFF

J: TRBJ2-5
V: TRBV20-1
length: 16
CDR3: CSATTGLAGGLETQYF

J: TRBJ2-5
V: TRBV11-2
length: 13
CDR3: CASSFGSKETQYF

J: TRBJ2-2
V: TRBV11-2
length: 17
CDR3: CASSLVLRTMGTGELFF

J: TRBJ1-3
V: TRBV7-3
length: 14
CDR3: CASSLSPSGNTIYF

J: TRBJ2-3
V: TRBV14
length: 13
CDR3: CASSPILIDTQYF

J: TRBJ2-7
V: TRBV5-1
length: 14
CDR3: CASSIGTGSYEQYF

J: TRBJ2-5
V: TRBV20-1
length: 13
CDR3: CSGKGTAQETQYF

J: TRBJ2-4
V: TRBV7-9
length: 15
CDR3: CASSLVSVAKNIQYF

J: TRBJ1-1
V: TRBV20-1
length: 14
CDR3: CSARDWPGHTEAFF

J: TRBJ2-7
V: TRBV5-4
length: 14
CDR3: CASSLVYRGGEQYF

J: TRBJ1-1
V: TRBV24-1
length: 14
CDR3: CATSDSDTNTEAFF

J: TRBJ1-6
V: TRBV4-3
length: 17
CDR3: CASSQEGGGENNSPLHF

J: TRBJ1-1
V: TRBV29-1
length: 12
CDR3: CSVGQPNTEAFF

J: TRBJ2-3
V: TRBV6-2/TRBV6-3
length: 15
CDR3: CASSYTWANTDTQYF

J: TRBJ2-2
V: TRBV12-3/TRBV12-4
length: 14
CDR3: CASSFGANTGELFF

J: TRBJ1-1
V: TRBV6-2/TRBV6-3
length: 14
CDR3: CASSYGGGGTEAFF

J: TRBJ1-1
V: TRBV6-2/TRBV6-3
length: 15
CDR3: CASNSQGAGNTEAFF

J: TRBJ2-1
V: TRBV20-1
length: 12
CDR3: CSASTGGREQFF

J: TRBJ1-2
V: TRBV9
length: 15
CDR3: CASKLTDRGIAGYTF